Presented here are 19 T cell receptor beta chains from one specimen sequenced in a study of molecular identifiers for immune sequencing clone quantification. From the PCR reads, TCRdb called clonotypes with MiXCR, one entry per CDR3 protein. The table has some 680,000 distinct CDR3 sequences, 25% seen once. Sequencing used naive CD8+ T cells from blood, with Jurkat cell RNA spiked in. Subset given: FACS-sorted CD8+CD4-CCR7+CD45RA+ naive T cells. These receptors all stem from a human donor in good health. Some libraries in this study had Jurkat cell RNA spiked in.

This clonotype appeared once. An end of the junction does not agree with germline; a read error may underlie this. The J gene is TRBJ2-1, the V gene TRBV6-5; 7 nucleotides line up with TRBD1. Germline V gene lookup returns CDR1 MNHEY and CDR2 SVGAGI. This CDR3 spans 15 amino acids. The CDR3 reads CASSYATGPYNEQLF. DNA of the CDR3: TGTGCCAGCAGTTACGCGACAGGGCCTTACAATGAGCAGCTCTTC.

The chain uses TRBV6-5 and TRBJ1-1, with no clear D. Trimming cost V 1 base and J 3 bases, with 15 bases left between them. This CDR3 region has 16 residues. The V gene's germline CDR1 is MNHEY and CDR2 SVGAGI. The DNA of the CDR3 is TGTGCCAGCAGTTACTTAGGGTATATCGGTGACACTGAAGCTTTCTTT. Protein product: CASSYLGYIGDTEAFF.

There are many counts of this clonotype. The CDR3 region is CASSLEGGAGELFF. DNA of the CDR3: TGTGCCAGCAGTTTAGAAGGGGGCGCCGGGGAGCTGTTTTTT. The V gene is TRBV12-3 or TRBV12-4, the J gene TRBJ2-2; 7 bases are a match to TRBD1. Trimming removed 1 base from V and 6 bases from J; junction bases left unmatched: 2. This CDR3 has 14 residues.

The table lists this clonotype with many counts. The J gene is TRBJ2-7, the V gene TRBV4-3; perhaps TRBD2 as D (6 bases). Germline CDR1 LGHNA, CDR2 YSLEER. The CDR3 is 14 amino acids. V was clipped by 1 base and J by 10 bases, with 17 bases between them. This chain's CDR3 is CASSQVVGGRFQYF. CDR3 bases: TGCGCCAGCAGCCAAGTCGTCGGGGGTCGGTTTCAGTACTTC.

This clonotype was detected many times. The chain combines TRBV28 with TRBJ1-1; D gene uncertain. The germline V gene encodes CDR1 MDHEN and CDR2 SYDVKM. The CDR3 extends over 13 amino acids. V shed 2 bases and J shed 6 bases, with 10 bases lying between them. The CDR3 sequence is CASSLRVRPEAFF. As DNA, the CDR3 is TGTGCCAGCAGTTTAAGGGTAAGGCCTGAAGCTTTCTTT.

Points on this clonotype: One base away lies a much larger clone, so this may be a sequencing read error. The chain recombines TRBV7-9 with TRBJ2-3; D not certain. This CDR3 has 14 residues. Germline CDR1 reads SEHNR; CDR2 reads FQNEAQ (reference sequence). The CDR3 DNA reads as TGTGCCTGCAGCCCAGACATGAGCACAGATACGCAGTATTTT. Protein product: CACSPDMSTDTQYF.

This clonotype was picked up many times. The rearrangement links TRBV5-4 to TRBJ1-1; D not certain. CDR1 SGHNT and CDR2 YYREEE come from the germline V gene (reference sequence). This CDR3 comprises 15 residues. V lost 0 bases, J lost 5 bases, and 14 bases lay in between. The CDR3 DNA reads TGTGCCAGCAGCTTGGATCAGTCTTTCCTAACTGAAGCTTTCTTT. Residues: CASSLDQSFLTEAFF.

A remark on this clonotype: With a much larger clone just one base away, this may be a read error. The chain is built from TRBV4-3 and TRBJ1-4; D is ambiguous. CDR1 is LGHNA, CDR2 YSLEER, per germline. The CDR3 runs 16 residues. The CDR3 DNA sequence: TGCGCCAGCAGGCAAGATCAATGGGGTGGCGATGAAAAACTGTTTTTT. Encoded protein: CASRQDQWGGDEKLFF.

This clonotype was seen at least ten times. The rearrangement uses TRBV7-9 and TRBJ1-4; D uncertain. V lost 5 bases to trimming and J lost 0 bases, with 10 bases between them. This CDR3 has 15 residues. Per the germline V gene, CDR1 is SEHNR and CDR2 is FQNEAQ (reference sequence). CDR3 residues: CASSTNPATNEKLFF. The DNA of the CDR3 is TGTGCCAGCAGCACGAACCCTGCAACTAATGAAAAACTGTTTTTT.

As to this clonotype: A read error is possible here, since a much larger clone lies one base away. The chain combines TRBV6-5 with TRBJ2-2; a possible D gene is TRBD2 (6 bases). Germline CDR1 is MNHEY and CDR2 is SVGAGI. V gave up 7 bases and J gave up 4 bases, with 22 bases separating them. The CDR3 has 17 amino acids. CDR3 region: CASTQRAGLGFTGELFF. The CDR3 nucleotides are TGTGCCAGCACCCAAAGGGCGGGACTGGGTTTCACCGGGGAGCTGTTTTTT.

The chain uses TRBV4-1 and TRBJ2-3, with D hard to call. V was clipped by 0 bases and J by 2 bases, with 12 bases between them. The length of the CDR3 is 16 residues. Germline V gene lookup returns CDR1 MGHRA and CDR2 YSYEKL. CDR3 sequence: CASSQDITFLTDTQYF. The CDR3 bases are TGCGCCAGCAGCCAAGATATAACGTTTCTCACAGATACGCAGTATTTT.

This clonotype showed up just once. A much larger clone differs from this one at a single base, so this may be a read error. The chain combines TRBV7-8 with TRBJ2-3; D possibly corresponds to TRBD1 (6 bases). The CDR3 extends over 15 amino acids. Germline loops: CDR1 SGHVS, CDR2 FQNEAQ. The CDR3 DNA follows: TGTGCCAGCAGCTTAGCGCTGCAGGCGACAGGTACGCAGTATTTT. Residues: CASSLALQATGTQYF.

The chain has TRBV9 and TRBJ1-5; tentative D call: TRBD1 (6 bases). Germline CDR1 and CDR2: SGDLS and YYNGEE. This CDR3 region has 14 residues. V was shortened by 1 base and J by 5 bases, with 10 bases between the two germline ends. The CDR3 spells CASSVSGVHQPQHF. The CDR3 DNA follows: TGTGCCAGCAGCGTATCAGGGGTTCATCAGCCCCAGCATTTT.

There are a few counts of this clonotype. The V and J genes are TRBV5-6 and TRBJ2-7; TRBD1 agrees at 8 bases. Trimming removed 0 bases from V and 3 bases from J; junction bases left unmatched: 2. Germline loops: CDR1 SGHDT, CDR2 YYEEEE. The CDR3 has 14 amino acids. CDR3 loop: CASSLATGVYEQYF. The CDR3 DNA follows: TGTGCCAGCAGCTTGGCGACAGGGGTCTACGAGCAGTACTTC.

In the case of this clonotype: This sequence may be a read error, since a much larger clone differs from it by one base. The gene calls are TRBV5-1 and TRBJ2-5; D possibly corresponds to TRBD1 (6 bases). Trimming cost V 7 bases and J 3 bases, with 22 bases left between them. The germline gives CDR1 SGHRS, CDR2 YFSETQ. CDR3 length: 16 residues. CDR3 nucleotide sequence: TGCGCCAGCGGCCCGAGACCGGGACAAGAGGAAGAGACCCAGTACTTC. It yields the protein CASGPRPGQEEETQYF.

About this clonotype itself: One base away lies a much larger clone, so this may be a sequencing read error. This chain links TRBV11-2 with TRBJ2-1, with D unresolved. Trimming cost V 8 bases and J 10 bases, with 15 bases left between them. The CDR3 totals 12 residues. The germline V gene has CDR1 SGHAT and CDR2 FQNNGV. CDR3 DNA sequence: TGTGCCAGCGGCTCTCTTCGTTACGAGCAGTTCTTC. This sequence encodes CASGSLRYEQFF.

CDR3 sequence reads: CASRPDSPYEQYF. DNA of the CDR3: TGTGCCAGCAGACCGGACAGCCCCTACGAGCAGTACTTC. This sequence joins TRBV7-9 and TRBJ2-7; tentatively, D is TRBD1 (6 bases). Germline CDR1 reads SEHNR; CDR2 reads FQNEAQ (reference sequence). Deletions cut 6 bases from V and 2 bases from J, with 11 bases between. The CDR3 sequence is 13 residues long.

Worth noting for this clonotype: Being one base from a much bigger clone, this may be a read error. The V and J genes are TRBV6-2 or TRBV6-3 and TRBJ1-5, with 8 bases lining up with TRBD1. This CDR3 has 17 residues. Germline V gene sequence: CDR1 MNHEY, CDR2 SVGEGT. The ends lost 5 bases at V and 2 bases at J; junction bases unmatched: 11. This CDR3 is CASSHLLTGAGNQPQHF. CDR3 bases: TGTGCCAGCAGTCACCTCCTGACAGGGGCCGGCAATCAGCCCCAGCATTTT.

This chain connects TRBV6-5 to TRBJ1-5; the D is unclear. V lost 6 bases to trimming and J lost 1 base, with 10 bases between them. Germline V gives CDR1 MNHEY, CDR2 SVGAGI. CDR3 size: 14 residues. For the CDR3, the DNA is TGTGCCAGCAGCGACCGGGTGAGCAATCAGCCCCAGCATTTT. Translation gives CASSDRVSNQPQHF.